What follows are 6 T cell receptor beta chains derived from one specimen sequenced in a study of CD8 T cells in Susac syndrome (dated by TCRdb to the late 2010s). The method was the immunoSEQ multiplex PCR assay. RNA was extracted with the RNeasy kit and roughly 0.5 to 1 ug was reverse transcribed using random hexamers. Using fastp trimming at Q25 and MiXCR clonotype assembly, TCRdb reanalyzed the public sequencing data and kept in-frame beta chains. Each CDR3 protein gets just one entry, which takes the most common genes and DNA from the rows behind it. The sample profile shows 150,000 to 250,000 distinct CDR3 sequences; 90% to 95% of them were found once. The ten most abundant clones make up approximately 0.093% of the sample. The sample comprised CD4+ T cells from PBMCs. These receptors all stem from a human donor with multiple sclerosis.

The V call is TRBV2, the J call TRBJ1-1; 7 nucleotides align to TRBD1. From germline, CDR1 is SNHLY and CDR2 FYNNEI. V shed 10 bases and J 1 base; nucleotides not matched to a gene: 6. This CDR3 is 13 amino acids long. The CDR3 region has the DNA TGTGCCACCTCGGGACAGCAGAACACTGAAGCTTTCTTT. Its translation is CATSGQQNTEAFF.

The rearrangement links TRBV4-2 to TRBJ2-3, with 8 bases that match TRBD2. The CDR3 is 17 residues long. CDR1 is LGHNA and CDR2 is YNFKEQ in the germline V gene. With V trimmed by 1 base and J by 0 bases, 6 bases remained unmatched. CDR3 region: CASSQGSAGGSTDTQYF. The CDR3 region has the DNA TGTGCCAGCAGCCAAGGGTCGGCGGGGGGAAGCACAGATACGCAGTATTTT.

The genes are TRBV7-9 and TRBJ1-5, with TRBD1 matching 9 bases. CDR1 is SEHNR and CDR2 is FQNEAQ in the germline V gene (reference sequence). V lost 5 bases and J lost 6; bases outside the gene matches: 8. There are 15 residues in the CDR3. The CDR3 region has the DNA TGTGCCAGCAGCCCCGGGACAGGGTCATCTCAGCCCCAGCATTTT. Its protein is CASSPGTGSSQPQHF.

The chain combines TRBV20-1 with TRBJ2-3; 7 bases line up with TRBD2. V trimming: 5 bases; J trimming: 3 bases; junction bases outside the gene matches: 8. Germline V gene lookup returns CDR1 DFQATT and CDR2 SNEGSKA (reference sequence). The CDR3 extends over 14 amino acids. In DNA, the CDR3 is TGCAGTGCTCCTTTGGCGGGAGAGACAGATACGCAGTATTTT. As protein: CSAPLAGETDTQYF.

The chain has TRBV20-1 and TRBJ2-1, with D unresolved. Germline V gives CDR1 DFQATT, CDR2 SNEGSKA (reference sequence). Trimming cost V 3 bases and J 3 bases, with 9 bases left between them. This CDR3 has 13 amino acids. CDR3 sequence reads: CSASFGIYNEQFF. For the CDR3, the DNA is TGCAGTGCTAGTTTTGGGATCTACAATGAGCAGTTCTTC.

The rearrangement joins TRBV29-1 to TRBJ1-4; D unclear. The CDR3 runs to 13 residues. V was clipped by 4 bases and J by 6 bases, with 12 bases between them. CDR1 and CDR2 from the germline V gene are SQVTM and ANQGSEA. CDR3 region: CSVGVQSHEKLFF. CDR3 DNA: TGCAGCGTTGGGGTCCAAAGTCATGAAAAACTGTTTTTT.